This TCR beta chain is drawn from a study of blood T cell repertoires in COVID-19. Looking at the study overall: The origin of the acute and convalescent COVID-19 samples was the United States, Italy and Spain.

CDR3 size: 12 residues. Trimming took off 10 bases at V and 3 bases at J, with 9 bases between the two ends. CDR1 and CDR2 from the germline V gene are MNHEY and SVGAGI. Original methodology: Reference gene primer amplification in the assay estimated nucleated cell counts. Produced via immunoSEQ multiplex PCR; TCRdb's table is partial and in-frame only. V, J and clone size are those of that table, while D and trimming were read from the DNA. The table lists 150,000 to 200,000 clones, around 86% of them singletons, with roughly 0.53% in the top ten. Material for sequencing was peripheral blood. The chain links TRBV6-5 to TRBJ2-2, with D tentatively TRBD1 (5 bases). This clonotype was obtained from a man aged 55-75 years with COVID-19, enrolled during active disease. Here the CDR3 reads CATTGYTGELFF. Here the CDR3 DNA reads TGTGCCACTACAGGTTACACCGGGGAGCTGTTTTTT.